These 21 T cell receptor beta chains were sequenced from one sample in a study of OX40 agonist ivuxolimab in advanced cancers. Generated by immunoSEQ multiplex PCR, the TCRdb table keeps only in-frame clones and is missing some. The sample lists 49,000 or so clones, roughly 85% occurring once. The source was CD4+ or CD8+ T cells sorted from blood, collected in a trial of the OX40 agonist ivuxolimab. These receptors were obtained from an adult with an advanced solid tumor such as melanoma, head and neck, liver or kidney cancer.

This chain uses TRBV19 with TRBJ2-5; D perhaps matches TRBD2 (6 bases). The end of the DNA aligns better with TRBJ2-7, so the J call may be wrong. In germline, CDR1 is LNHDA, CDR2 SQIVND (reference sequence). The CDR3 extends over 15 amino acids. The CDR3 bases are TGTGCCAGTAGCCCAGGTTTTAGCGGAAACTACGAGCAGTACTTC. This encodes CASSPGFSGNYEQYF.

This clone is medium-sized within its sample. This chain joins TRBV19 and TRBJ2-1; D not certain. Deletions cut 3 bases from V and 7 bases from J, with 10 bases between. The CDR3 runs 13 residues. CDR1 LNHDA and CDR2 SQIVND come from the germline V gene (reference sequence). CDR3 coding DNA: TGTGCCAGTAGTATGGCAGGAGTGAATGAGCAGTTCTTC. Amino acid sequence: CASSMAGVNEQFF.

The chain couples TRBV9 to TRBJ2-5; tentatively, D is TRBD1 (6 bases). V lost 4 bases, J lost 7 bases, and 20 bases lay in between. CDR3 length: 15 residues. Germline-derived CDR1 and CDR2 are SGDLS and YYNGEE. The CDR3 region has the DNA TGTGCCAGCAGCTATTCAGGCAGGCGAGGGGGGACCCAGTACTTC. Translated: CASSYSGRRGGTQYF.

The chain couples TRBV5-1 to TRBJ2-3; tentative D call: TRBD1 (6 bases). V was shortened by 1 base and J by 0 bases, with 9 bases between the two germline ends. This CDR3 has 15 residues. Looked up from germline, CDR1 is SGHRS and CDR2 is YFSETQ. The CDR3, as DNA: TGCGCCAGCAGCTTGCACAGGGCTAGCACAGATACGCAGTATTTT. Translation: CASSLHRASTDTQYF.

V and J are TRBV27 and TRBJ2-3, with 13 bases lining up with TRBD2. The CDR3 totals 20 residues. Per germline, CDR1 MNHEY and CDR2 SMNVEV (reference sequence). Losses at the gene ends were 0 bases for V and 0 bases for J; bases not matched to a gene: 9. The CDR3 sequence: CASSLSIGTSGDHSTDTQYF. CDR3 in DNA: TGTGCCAGCAGTTTATCGATAGGGACTAGCGGGGACCATAGCACAGATACGCAGTATTTT.

The chain carries TRBV18 and TRBJ2-5; D not resolved. V was pared by 5 bases and J by 0 bases, with 1 base between. CDR3 size: 11 residues. Germline CDR1 reads KGHSH; CDR2 reads LQKENI. The CDR3 bases are TGTGCCAGCTCATACCAAGAGACCCAGTACTTC. It encodes CASSYQETQYF.

The chain employs TRBV5-6 and TRBJ1-2; D is possibly TRBD1 (5 bases). CDR1 and CDR2 (germline): SGHDT, YYEEEE. V lost 2 bases, J lost 6 bases, and 11 bases lay in between. The length of the CDR3 is 13 residues. The CDR3 coding sequence is TGTGCCAGCAGCTTCGGACAAGAGGATGGCTACACCTTC. Amino acid sequence: CASSFGQEDGYTF.

The chain joins TRBV11-3 to TRBJ2-1, with 8 bases fitting TRBD1. Germline V gene data show CDR1 as SGHNT and CDR2 as YENEEA. J lost 4 bases, V lost 1 base, and 3 bases had no gene match. The CDR3 sequence is 15 residues long. Here the CDR3 reads CASSLGTGQYNEQFF. The CDR3 DNA reads as TGTGCCAGCAGCTTAGGGACAGGGCAATACAATGAGCAGTTCTTC.

The rearrangement uses TRBV29-1 and TRBJ2-6; D is ambiguous. The CDR3 has 16 amino acids. The germline CDR1 and CDR2 sequences are SQVTM and ANQGSEA. V lost 6 bases, J lost 0 bases, and 15 bases lay in between. The CDR3 DNA reads TGCAGCGTCTCCCCTGGACGGAGCTCTGGGGCCAACGTCCTGACTTTC. Its translation: CSVSPGRSSGANVLTF.

The chain couples TRBV14 to TRBJ1-1; no reliable D call. CDR3 length: 16 residues. V dropped 0 bases and J dropped 0 bases, with 11 bases sitting between them. The germline gives CDR1 SGHDN, CDR2 FVKESK. This chain's CDR3 is CASSQDLGTMNTEAFF. The CDR3 region has the DNA TGTGCCAGCAGCCAAGACCTTGGCACGATGAACACTGAAGCTTTCTTT.

The genes are TRBV5-8 and TRBJ2-5, with D possibly TRBD2 on 5 matching bases. Trimming pared 2 bases from V and 5 bases from J, leaving 10 bases between. CDR1 is SGHTS and CDR2 is YDEGEE in the germline V gene. The CDR3 extends over 13 amino acids. In DNA form, the CDR3 reads TGTGCCAGCAGCTTTAGCGATACGGAGACCCAGTACTTC. Translation: CASSFSDTETQYF.

The rearrangement joins TRBV6-6 to TRBJ1-4, with a weak D call TRBD1 (6 bases). Germline values: CDR1 MNHNY, CDR2 SVGAGI (reference sequence). Trimming removed 7 bases at V and 8 bases at J, with 17 bases between. This CDR3 spans 14 amino acids. CDR3 coding DNA: TGTGCCAGCAACTACCGAGGGGGGGGCGAAAAACTGTTTTTT. It encodes CASNYRGGGEKLFF.

The chain combines TRBV2 with TRBJ2-3; D remains unclear. This CDR3 comprises 14 residues. Per the germline V gene, CDR1 is SNHLY and CDR2 is FYNNEI. Trimming shortened V by 1 base and J by 4 bases, and 9 bases separated the two germline ends. The CDR3 nucleotides are TGTGCCAGCAGTGAAGGGTGGTTAGCAGATACGCAGTATTTT. Residues: CASSEGWLADTQYF.

The chain has TRBV18 and TRBJ1-1; the D is unclear. CDR1 is KGHSH, CDR2 LQKENI, per germline. This CDR3 region has 14 residues. V lost 1 base, J lost 1 base, and 7 bases lay in between. CDR3 amino acids: CASSPRTSNTEAFF. The DNA for the CDR3 is TGTGCCAGCTCACCACGGACCTCGAACACTGAAGCTTTCTTT.

The V gene is TRBV5-1, the J gene TRBJ2-5; D ambiguous. The CDR3 sequence is 13 residues long. Germline V gives CDR1 SGHRS, CDR2 YFSETQ. The ends were cut back, 2 bases at V and 5 bases at J, with 10 bases in the middle. CDR3 nucleotides: TGCGCCAGCAGCTTATGGTCAATGGAGACCCAGTACTTC. Translated, it gives CASSLWSMETQYF.

This rearrangement joins TRBV9 to TRBJ1-3; D is perhaps TRBD1 (6 bases). CDR1 SGDLS and CDR2 YYNGEE come from the germline V gene. This CDR3 is built from 14 residues. V was shortened by 2 bases and J by 4 bases, with 10 bases between the two germline ends. CDR3 loop: CASSVTGSGNTIYF. CDR3 sequence (DNA): TGTGCCAGCAGCGTTACAGGGTCAGGAAACACCATATATTTT.

The genes are TRBV18 and TRBJ2-2; 13 bases agree with TRBD2. CDR3 length equals 15 residues. V lost 3 bases and J lost 5; bases outside the gene matches: 0. Per germline, CDR1 KGHSH and CDR2 LQKENI. This CDR3 is CASSPGLAGTGELFF. CDR3 bases: TGTGCCAGCTCACCGGGACTAGCGGGAACCGGGGAGCTGTTTTTT.

The chain combines TRBV28 with TRBJ2-7; D gene uncertain. Germline CDR1 is MDHEN and CDR2 is SYDVKM. V was pared by 2 bases and J by 6 bases, with 8 bases between. This CDR3 spans 12 amino acids. CDR3 residues: CASSLVRPEQYF. The CDR3 DNA sequence: TGTGCCAGCAGTTTAGTGCGGCCCGAGCAGTACTTC.

The chain combines TRBV6-5 with TRBJ2-7; the match to TRBD2 covers 8 bases. The CDR3 length is 15 residues. From germline, CDR1 is MNHEY and CDR2 SVGAGI. Trimming removed 4 bases from V and 0 bases from J; junction bases left unmatched: 5. Here the CDR3 DNA reads TGTGCCAGCAGTTTTAAGCGGGAGAGCTCCTACGAGCAGTACTTC. Encoded protein: CASSFKRESSYEQYF.

The rearrangement uses TRBV10-3 and TRBJ1-1; D not certain. CDR1 and CDR2 from the germline V gene are ENHRY and SYGVKD. The CDR3 covers 13 residues. With 0 bases removed from V and 0 bases from J, the gap between germline ends came to 2 bases. Here the CDR3 reads CAISESLNTEAFF. In nucleotides, the CDR3 is TGTGCCATCAGTGAGTCCCTGAACACTGAAGCTTTCTTT.

This rearrangement joins TRBV5-1 to TRBJ2-3, with D perhaps TRBD2 (7 bases). Per the germline V gene, CDR1 is SGHRS and CDR2 is YFSETQ. CDR3 length equals 16 residues. Trimming removed 4 bases at V and 1 base at J, with 16 bases between. The chain's CDR3 is CASSPRGGAGTDTQYF. The CDR3 nucleotides are TGCGCCAGCAGCCCGAGGGGGGGCGCAGGCACAGATACGCAGTATTTT.